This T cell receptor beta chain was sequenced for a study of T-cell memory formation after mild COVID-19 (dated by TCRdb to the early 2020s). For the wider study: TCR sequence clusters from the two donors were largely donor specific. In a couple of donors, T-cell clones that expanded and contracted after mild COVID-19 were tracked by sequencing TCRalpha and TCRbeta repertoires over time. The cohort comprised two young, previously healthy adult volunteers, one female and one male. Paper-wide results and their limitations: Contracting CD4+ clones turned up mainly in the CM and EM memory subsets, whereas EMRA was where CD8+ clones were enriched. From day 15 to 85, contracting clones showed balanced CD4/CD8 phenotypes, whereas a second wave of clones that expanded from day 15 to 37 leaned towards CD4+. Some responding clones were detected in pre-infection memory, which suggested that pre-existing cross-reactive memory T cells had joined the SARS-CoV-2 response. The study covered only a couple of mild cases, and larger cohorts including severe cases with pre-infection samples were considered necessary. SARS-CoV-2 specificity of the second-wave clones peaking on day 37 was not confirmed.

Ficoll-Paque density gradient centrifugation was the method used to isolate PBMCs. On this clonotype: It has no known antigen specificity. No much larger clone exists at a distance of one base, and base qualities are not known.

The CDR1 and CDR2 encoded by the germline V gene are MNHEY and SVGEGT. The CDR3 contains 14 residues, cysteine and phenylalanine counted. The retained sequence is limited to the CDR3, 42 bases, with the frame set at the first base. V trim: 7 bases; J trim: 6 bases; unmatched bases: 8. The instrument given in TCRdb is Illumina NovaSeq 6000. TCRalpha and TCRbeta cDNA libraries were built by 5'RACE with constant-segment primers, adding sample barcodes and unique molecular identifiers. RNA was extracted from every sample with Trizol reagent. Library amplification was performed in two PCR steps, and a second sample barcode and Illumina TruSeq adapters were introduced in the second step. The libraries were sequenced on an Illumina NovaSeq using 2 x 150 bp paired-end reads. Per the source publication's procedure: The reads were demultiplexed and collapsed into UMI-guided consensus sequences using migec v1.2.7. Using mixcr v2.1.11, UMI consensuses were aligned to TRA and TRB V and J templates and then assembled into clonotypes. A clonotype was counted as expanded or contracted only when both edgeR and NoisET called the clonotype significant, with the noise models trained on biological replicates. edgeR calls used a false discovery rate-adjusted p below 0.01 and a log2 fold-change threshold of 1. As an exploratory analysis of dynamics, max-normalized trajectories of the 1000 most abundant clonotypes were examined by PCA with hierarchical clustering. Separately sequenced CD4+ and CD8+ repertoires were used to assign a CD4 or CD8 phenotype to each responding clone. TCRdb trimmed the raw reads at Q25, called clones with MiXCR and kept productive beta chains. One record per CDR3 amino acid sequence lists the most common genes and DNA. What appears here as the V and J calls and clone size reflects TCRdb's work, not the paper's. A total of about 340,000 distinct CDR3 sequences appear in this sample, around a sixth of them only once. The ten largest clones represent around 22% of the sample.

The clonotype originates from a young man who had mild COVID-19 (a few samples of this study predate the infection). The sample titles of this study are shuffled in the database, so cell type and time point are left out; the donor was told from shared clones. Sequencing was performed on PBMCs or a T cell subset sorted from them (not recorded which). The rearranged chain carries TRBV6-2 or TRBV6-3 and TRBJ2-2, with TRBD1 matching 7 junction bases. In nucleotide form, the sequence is TGTGCCAGCACCAAACAGGGGAGAGCCGGGGAGCTGTTTTTT. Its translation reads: CASTKQGRAGELFF.